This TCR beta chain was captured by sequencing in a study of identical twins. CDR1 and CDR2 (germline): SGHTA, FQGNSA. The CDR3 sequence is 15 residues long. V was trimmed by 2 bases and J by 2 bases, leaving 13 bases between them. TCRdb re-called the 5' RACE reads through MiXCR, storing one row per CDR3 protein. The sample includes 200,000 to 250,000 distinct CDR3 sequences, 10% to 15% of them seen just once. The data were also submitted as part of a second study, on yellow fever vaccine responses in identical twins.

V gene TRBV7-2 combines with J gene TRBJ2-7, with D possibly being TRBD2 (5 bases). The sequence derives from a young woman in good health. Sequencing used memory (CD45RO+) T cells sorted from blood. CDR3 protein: CASSLSPVGAYEQYF. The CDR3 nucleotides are TGTGCCAGCAGCTTATCCCCTGTGGGAGCCTACGAGCAGTACTTC.